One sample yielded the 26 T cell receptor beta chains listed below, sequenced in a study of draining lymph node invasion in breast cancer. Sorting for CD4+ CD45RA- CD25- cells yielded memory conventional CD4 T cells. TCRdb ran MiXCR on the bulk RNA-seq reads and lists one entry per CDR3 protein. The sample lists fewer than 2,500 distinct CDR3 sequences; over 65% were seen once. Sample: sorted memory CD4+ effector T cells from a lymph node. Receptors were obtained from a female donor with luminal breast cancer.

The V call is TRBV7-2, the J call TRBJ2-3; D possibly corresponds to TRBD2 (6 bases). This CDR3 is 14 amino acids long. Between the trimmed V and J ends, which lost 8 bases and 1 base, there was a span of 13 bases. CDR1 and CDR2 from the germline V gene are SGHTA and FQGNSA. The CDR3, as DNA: TGTGCCAGCTCGCGGGGTTACGGCACAGATACGCAGTATTTT. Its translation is CASSRGYGTDTQYF.

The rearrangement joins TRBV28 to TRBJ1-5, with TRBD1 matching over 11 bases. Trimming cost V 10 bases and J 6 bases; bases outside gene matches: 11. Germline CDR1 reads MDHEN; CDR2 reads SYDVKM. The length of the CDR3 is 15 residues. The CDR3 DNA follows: TGTGCCAACATCATCGGACAGGGGGCCGGTCAGCCCCAGCATTTT. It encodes CANIIGQGAGQPQHF.

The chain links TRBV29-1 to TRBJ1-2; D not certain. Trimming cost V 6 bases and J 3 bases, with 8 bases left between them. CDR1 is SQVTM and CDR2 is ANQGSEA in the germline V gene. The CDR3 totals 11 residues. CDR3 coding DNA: TGCAGCGTCGCGGATCACTATGGCTACACCTTC. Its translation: CSVADHYGYTF.

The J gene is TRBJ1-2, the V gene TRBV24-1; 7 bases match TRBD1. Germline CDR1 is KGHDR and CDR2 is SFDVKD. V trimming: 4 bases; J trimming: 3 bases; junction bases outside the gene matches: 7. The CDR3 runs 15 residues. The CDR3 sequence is CATSEPGTAYYGYTF. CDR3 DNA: TGTGCCACCAGTGAACCGGGGACAGCTTACTATGGCTACACCTTC.

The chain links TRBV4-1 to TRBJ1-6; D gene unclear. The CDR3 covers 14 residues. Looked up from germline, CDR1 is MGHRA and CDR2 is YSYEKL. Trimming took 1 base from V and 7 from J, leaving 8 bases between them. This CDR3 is CASSQGLLNSPLHF. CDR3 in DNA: TGCGCCAGCAGCCAAGGTCTTTTGAATTCACCCCTCCACTTT.

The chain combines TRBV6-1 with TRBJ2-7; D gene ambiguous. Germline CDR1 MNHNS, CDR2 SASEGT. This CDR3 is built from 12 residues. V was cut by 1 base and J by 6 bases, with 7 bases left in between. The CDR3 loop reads CASSEGRSEQYV. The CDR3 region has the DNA TGTGCCAGCAGTGAAGGACGGTCCGAGCAGTACGTC.

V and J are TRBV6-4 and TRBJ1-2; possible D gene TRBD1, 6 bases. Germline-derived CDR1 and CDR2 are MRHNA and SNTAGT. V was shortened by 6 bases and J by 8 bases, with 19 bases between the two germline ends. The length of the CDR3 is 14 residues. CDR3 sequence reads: CASSPTGAGYGYTF. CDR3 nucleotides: TGTGCCAGCAGCCCTACGGGGGCAGGATACGGCTACACCTTC.

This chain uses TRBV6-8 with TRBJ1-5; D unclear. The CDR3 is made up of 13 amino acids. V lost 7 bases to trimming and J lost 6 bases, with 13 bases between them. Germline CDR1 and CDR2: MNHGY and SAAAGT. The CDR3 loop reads CASIVTESQPQHF. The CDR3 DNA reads TGTGCCAGCATCGTGACCGAGAGTCAGCCCCAGCATTTT.

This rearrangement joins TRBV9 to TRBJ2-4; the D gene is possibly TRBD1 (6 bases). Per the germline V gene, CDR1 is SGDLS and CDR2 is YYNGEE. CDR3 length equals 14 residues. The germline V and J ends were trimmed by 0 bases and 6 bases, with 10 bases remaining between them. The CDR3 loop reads CASSVAGQGNIQYF. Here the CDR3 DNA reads TGTGCCAGCAGCGTAGCGGGACAAGGAAACATTCAGTACTTC.

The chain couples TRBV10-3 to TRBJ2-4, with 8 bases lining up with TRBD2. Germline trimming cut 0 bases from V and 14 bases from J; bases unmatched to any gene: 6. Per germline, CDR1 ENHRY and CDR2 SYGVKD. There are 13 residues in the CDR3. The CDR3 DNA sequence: TGTGCCATCAGTGAGTCTACTAGCGGACCCGAGTACTTC. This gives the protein CAISESTSGPEYF.

CDR3 region: CASSVALATGELFF. In nucleotides, the CDR3 is TGTGCCAGCAGCGTAGCGTTGGCCACCGGGGAGCTGTTTTTT. The chain joins TRBV9 to TRBJ2-2; D unresolved. Per the germline V gene, CDR1 is SGDLS and CDR2 is YYNGEE. V was trimmed by 0 bases and J by 4 bases, leaving 7 bases between them. The CDR3 length is 14 residues.

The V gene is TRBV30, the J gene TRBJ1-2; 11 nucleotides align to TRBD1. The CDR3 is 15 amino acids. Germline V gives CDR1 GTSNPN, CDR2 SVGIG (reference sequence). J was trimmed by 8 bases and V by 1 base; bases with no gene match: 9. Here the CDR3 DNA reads TGTGCCTGGAGTGGGTCGGACAGGGGGCGAAGCGGCTACACCTTC. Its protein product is CAWSGSDRGRSGYTF.

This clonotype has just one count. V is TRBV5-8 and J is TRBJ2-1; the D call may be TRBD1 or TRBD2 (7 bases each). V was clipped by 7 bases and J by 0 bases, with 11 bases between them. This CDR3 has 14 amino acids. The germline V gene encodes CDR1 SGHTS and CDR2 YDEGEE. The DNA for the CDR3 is TGTGCCAGCGGCAGGGGGGGCTCCTACAATGAGCAGTTCTTC. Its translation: CASGRGGSYNEQFF.

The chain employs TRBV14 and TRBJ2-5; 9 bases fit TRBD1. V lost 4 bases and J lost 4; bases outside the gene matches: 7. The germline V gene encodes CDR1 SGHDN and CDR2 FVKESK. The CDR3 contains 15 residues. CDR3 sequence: CASSRLVDRGETQYF. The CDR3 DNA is TGTGCCAGCAGCCGTCTCGTGGACAGGGGAGAGACCCAGTACTTC.

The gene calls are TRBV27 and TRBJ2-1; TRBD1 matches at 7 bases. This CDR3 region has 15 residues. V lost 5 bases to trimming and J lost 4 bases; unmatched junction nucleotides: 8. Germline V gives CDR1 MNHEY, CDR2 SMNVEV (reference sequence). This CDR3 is CASSTPDRAYNEQFF. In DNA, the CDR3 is TGTGCCAGCAGTACTCCCGACAGGGCGTACAATGAGCAGTTCTTC.

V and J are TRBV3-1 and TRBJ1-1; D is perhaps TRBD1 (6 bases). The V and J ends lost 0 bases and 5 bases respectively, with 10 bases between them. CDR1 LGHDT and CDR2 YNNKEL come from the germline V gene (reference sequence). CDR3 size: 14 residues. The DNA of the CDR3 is TGTGCCAGCAGCCAAGAGAGAGGGGGAACTGAAGCTTTCTTT. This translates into CASSQERGGTEAFF. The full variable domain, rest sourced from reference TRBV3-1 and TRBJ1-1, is DTAVSQTPKYLVTQMGNDKSIKCEQNLGHDTMYWYKQDSKKFLKIMFSYNNKELIINETVPNRFSPKSPDKAHLNLHINSLELGDSAVYFCASSQERGGTEAFFGQGTRLTVV.

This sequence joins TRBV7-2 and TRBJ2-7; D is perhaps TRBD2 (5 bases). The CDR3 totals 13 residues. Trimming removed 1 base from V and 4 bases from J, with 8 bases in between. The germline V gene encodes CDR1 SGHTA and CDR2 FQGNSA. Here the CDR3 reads CASSLETSYEQYF. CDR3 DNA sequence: TGTGCCAGCAGCTTAGAAACTAGTTACGAGCAGTACTTC.

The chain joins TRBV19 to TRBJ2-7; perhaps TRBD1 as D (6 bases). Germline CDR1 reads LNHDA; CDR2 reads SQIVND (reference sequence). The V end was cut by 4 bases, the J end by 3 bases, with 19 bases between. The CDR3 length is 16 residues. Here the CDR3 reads CASSTGTGTCSYEQYF. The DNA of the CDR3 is TGTGCCAGTAGTACCGGAACAGGGACATGCAGCTACGAGCAGTACTTC. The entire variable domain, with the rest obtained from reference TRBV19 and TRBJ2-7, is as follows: DGGITQSPKYLFRKEGQNVTLSCEQNLNHDAMYWYRQDPGQGLRLIYYSQIVNDFQKGDIAEGYSVSREKKESFPLTVTSAQKNPTAFYLCASSTGTGTCSYEQYFGPGTRLTVT.

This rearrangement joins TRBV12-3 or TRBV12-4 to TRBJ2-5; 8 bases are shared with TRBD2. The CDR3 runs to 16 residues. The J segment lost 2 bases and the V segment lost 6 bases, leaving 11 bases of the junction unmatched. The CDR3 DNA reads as TGTGCCAGCAGCCCCCCATCGGGGGGGAGGCAAGAGACCCAGTACTTC. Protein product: CASSPPSGGRQETQYF.

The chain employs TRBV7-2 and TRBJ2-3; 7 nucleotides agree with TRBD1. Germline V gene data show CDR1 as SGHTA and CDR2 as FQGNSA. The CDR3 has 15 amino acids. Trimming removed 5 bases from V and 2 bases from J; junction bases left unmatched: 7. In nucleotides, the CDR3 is TGTGCCAGCAGCGCCCACAGGGGCCCCACAGATACGCAGTATTTT. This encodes CASSAHRGPTDTQYF.

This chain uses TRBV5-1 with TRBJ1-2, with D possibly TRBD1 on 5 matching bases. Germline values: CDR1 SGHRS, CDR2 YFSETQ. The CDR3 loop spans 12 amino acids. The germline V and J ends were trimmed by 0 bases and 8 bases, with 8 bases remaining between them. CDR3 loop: CASSLVGDGYTF. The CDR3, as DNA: TGCGCCAGCAGCTTGGTCGGGGACGGCTACACCTTC.

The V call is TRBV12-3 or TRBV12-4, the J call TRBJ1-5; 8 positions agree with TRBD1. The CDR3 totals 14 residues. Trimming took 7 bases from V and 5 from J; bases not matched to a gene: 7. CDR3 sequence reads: CASTRTGRYQPQHF. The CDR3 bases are TGTGCCAGCACTCGGACAGGGAGATATCAGCCCCAGCATTTT.

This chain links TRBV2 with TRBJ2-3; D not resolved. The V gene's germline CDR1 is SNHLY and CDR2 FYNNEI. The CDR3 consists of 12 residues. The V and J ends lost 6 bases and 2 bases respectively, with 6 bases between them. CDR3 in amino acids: CASRSTTDTQYF. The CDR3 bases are TGTGCCAGCAGATCCACCACAGATACGCAGTATTTT.

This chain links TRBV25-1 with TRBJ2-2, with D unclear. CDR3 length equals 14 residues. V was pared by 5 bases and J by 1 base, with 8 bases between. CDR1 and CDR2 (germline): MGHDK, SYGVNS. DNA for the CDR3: TGTGCCAGCAGTAGGGTGGGGAACACCGGGGAGCTGTTTTTT. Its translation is CASSRVGNTGELFF. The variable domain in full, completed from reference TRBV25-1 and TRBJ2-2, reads EADIYQTPRYLVIGTGKKITLECSQTMGHDKMYWYQQDPGMELHLIHYSYGVNSTEKGDLSSESTVSRIRTEHFPLTLESARPSHTSQYLCASSRVGNTGELFFGEGSRLTVL.

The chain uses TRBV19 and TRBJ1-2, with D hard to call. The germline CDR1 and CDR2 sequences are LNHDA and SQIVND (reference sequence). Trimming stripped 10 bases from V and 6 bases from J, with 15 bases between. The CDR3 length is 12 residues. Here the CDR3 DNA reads TGTGCCATCTCCACGGCCCCGGATGGCTACACCTTC. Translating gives CAISTAPDGYTF.

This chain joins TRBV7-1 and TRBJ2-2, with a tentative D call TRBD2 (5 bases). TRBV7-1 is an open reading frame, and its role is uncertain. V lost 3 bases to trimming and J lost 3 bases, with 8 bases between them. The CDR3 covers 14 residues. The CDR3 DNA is TGTGCCAGCAGCTCGTCTAGCCACACCGGGGAGCTGTTTTTT. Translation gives CASSSSSHTGELFF.